The 14 T cell receptor beta chains given below trace back to one sample, sequenced in a study of breast tumors, draining lymph nodes, adjacent tissues. In TCRdb, the multiplex PCR reads were re-called with MiXCR into one record per CDR3 protein. The sample shows about 130,000 distinct CDR3 sequences, 20% to 25% of them seen only once. Samples came from axillary lymph nodes draining the breast cancer. The sequenced sample was axillary lymph node tissue. The receptors derive from a female donor with breast cancer. Some clones in this sample may be carry-over from other donors' samples.

The chain is built from TRBV5-1 and TRBJ2-3; 7 bases are a match to TRBD2. Germline CDR1 is SGHRS and CDR2 is YFSETQ. This CDR3 comprises 14 residues. The V and J ends lost 4 bases and 3 bases, in that order; junction bases with no gene match: 5. CDR3: CASSRGTTTDTQYF. In nucleotides, the CDR3 is TGCGCCAGCAGCCGCGGGACTACTACAGATACGCAGTATTTT.

This clonotype has just a few counts. The J gene is TRBJ2-1, the V gene TRBV3-1, with unresolved D. The CDR3 is made up of 12 amino acids. Trimming took off 2 bases at V and 7 bases at J, with 6 bases between the two ends. Germline V gene sequence: CDR1 LGHDT, CDR2 YNNKEL (reference sequence). CDR3 loop: CASSQTPNEQFF. As DNA, the CDR3 is TGTGCCAGCAGCCAAACTCCGAATGAGCAGTTCTTC.

In its sample, this clonotype was seen many times. The rearrangement links TRBV7-3 to TRBJ2-1, with 8 bases lining up with TRBD2. Germline CDR1 reads SGHTA; CDR2 reads FQGTGA. The V segment lost 5 bases and the J segment 6 bases; nucleotides outside the gene matches: 9. The CDR3 contains 15 residues. CDR3: CASSPAQREFNEQFF. The CDR3 nucleotides are TGTGCCAGCAGCCCGGCCCAGCGGGAGTTCAATGAGCAGTTCTTC. Together with reference TRBV7-3 and TRBJ2-1, the CDR3 gives the full variable domain: GAGVSQTPSNKVTEKGKYVELRCDPISGHTALYWYRQSLGQGPEFLIYFQGTGAADDSGLPNDRFFAVRPEGSVSTLKIQRTERGDSAVYLCASSPAQREFNEQFFGPGTRLTVL.

This clonotype occurred many times. The CDR3 region is CASINGREPYNEQFF. The CDR3 DNA is TGTGCCAGCATCAACGGGAGGGAGCCCTACAATGAGCAGTTCTTC. V is TRBV5-5 and J is TRBJ2-1; 8 bases fit TRBD2. After removal of 6 bases from V and 2 bases from J, the junction contained 7 bases not matched to a gene. The V gene's germline CDR1 is SGHKS and CDR2 YYEKEE (reference sequence). The CDR3 consists of 15 residues.

This clonotype turned up a few times. The CDR3 loop is CASSPGTAYQPQHF. The CDR3 region has the DNA TGTGCCAGTAGTCCCGGGACAGCCTATCAGCCCCAGCATTTT. V and J are TRBV19 and TRBJ1-5; TRBD1 agrees at 7 bases. V trimming: 5 bases; J trimming: 5 bases; junction bases outside the gene matches: 6. CDR1 is LNHDA and CDR2 is SQIVND in the germline V gene (reference sequence). CDR3 size: 14 residues. Full variable domain (rest looked up from reference TRBV19 and TRBJ1-5): DGGITQSPKYLFRKEGQNVTLSCEQNLNHDAMYWYRQDPGQGLRLIYYSQIVNDFQKGDIAEGYSVSREKKESFPLTVTSAQKNPTAFYLCASSPGTAYQPQHFGDGTRLSIL.

This clonotype was seen at least ten times. V usage is TRBV28 and J usage is TRBJ2-3; D unclear. The germline V gene encodes CDR1 MDHEN and CDR2 SYDVKM. V was pared by 6 bases and J by 3 bases, with 22 bases between. CDR3 length equals 17 residues. CDR3 sequence (DNA): TGTGCCAGCAGCTCCCCCCGGGCTCAAGGGATGACAGATACGCAGTATTTT. Translating gives CASSSPRAQGMTDTQYF. The full variable domain, in which reference TRBV28 and TRBJ2-3 provide the parts outside the CDR3, is DVKVTQSSRYLVKRTGEKVFLECVQDMDHENMFWYRQDPGLGLRLIYFSYDVKMKEKGDIPEGYSVSREKKERFSLILESASTNQTSMYLCASSSPRAQGMTDTQYFGPGTRLTVL.

The V call is TRBV18, the J call TRBJ2-2, with unresolved D. Germline CDR1 and CDR2: KGHSH and LQKENI. The CDR3 is made up of 15 amino acids. V was cut by 6 bases and J by 0 bases, with 11 bases left in between. Written as DNA, the CDR3 is TGTGCCAGCTCCGCTGCCAGAACGAACACCGGGGAGCTGTTTTTT. This codes for CASSAARTNTGELFF. Using reference TRBV18 and TRBJ2-2 for the parts outside the CDR3, the full variable domain is NAGVMQNPRHLVRRRGQEARLRCSPMKGHSHVYWYRQLPEEGLKFMVYLQKENIIDESGMPKERFSAEFPKEGPSILRIQQVVRGDSAAYFCASSAARTNTGELFFGEGSRLTVL.

A note on this clonotype: A read error may explain this, as a much larger clone is one base away. The chain has TRBV6-5 and TRBJ2-2; the D gene is possibly TRBD2 (6 bases). The CDR3 has 14 amino acids. Per the germline V gene, CDR1 is MNHEY and CDR2 is SVGAGI. V lost 11 bases and J lost 1, with 14 bases in between. CDR3 nucleotide sequence: TGTGCCGGCTCTAGCGCCTTGAACACCGGGGAGCTGTTTTTT. Its protein product is CAGSSALNTGELFF.

Note on this clonotype: It may be a read error: a sequence one base away is much more abundant. The chain recombines TRBV30 with TRBJ2-1, with TRBD2 matching over 9 bases. There are 14 residues in the CDR3. Per the germline V gene, CDR1 is GTSNPN and CDR2 is SVGIG (reference sequence). The CDR3 sequence is CAWSVASGDNGQFF. DNA of the CDR3: TGTGCCTGGAGTGTAGCTAGCGGGGACAATGGGCAGTTCTTC.

There are many counts of this clonotype. This sequence joins TRBV12-5 and TRBJ2-3; TRBD1 or TRBD2 may be the D gene (5 bases each). The CDR3 length is 13 residues. V dropped 6 bases and J dropped 4 bases, with 11 bases sitting between them. Germline assignment: CDR1 LGHNT and CDR2 FRNRAP. In DNA form, the CDR3 reads TGTGCTAGTGGCCGGGACGGTGCAGATACGCAGTATTTT. Its translation: CASGRDGADTQYF.

This clonotype was counted at least ten times. The chain combines TRBV5-6 with TRBJ2-1; D is undetermined. The CDR3 consists of 13 residues. V gave up 4 bases and J gave up 5 bases, with 10 bases separating them. Germline CDR1 and CDR2: SGHDT and YYEEEE. The CDR3 sequence is CASSIGPDNEQFF. In DNA, the CDR3 is TGTGCCAGCAGCATAGGGCCCGACAATGAGCAGTTCTTC.

At least ten counts were recorded for this clonotype. A junction end diverges from the germline sequence, so it may reflect a read error. The chain carries TRBV10-3 and TRBJ2-7, with D possibly TRBD2 on 5 matching bases. Germline assignment: CDR1 ENHRY and CDR2 SYGVKD. There are 12 residues in the CDR3. The CDR3, as DNA: TGTGCCATCAGTGATGAGGGAACAAAAAGGTTCTTC. It translates to CAISDEGTKRFF.

In regard to this clonotype: A read error may be the cause here, since a much bigger clone is one base away. V gene TRBV6-1 combines with J gene TRBJ2-7, with D perhaps TRBD2 (5 bases). This CDR3 is 13 amino acids long. Germline values: CDR1 MNHNS, CDR2 SASEGT. Trimming shortened V by 2 bases and J by 4 bases, and 9 bases separated the two germline ends. Here the CDR3 reads CASSERTLYEQYF. In DNA, the CDR3 is TGTGCCAGCAGTGAACGGACTCTTTACGAGCAGTACTTC.

This clonotype was counted at least ten times. The rearrangement uses TRBV13 and TRBJ2-7; 8 nucleotides line up with TRBD2. Germline V gives CDR1 PRHDT, CDR2 FYEKMQ (reference sequence). The CDR3 contains 15 residues. J was trimmed by 2 bases and V by 0 bases; bases with no gene match: 3. CDR3 residues: CASSLGSGGTYEQYF. The DNA for the CDR3 is TGTGCCAGCAGCTTAGGAAGCGGGGGCACCTACGAGCAGTACTTC.